Sequencing of this T cell receptor (beta chain) was carried out in a study of shared clonotypes between healthy human individuals. Turning to the study itself: The donors, a couple of women and a few men, were aged 18 to 49. Whole-study findings and limits: The study generally estimated greater richness for naive than memory subsets.

J lost 10 bases, V lost 4 bases, and 8 bases had no gene match. Germline V gene sequence: CDR1 SGDLS, CDR2 YYNGEE. The CDR3 covers 14 residues. On this clone: Its specificity is not known.

CD45RA-negative memory and CD45RA+ naive subsets were split from the CD4+ cells. TCRdb's copy holds only in-frame clones and misses some; the assay was immunoSEQ multiplex PCR. The sample includes approximately 980,000 clones, approximately 80% of them seen just once. What was sequenced was memory CD4+ T cells sorted from blood. Subset of the sample: CD45RA-negative fraction. V is TRBV9 and J is TRBJ1-6; 7 positions match TRBD1. The receptor was isolated from a young man in good health. This chain's CDR3 is CASSLTGTDSPLHF. In nucleotides, the CDR3 is TGTGCCAGCAGCTTAACCGGGACAGACTCACCCCTCCACTTT.